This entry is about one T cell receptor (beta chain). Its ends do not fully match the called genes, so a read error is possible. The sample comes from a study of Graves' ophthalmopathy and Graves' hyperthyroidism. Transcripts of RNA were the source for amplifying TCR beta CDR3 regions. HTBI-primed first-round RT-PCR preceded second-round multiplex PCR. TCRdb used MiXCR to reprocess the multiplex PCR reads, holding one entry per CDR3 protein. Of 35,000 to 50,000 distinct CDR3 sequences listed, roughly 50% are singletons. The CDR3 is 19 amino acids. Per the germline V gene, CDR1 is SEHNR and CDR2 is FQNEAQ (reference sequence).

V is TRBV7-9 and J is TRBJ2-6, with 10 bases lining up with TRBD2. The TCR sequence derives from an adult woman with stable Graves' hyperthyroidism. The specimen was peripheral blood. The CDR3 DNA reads TGCGCCAGCAGCCAAGATCCTAGCGGGAGACGCTTAGGGGCCAACGTCCTGACTTTC. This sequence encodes CASSQDPSGRRLGANVLTF.